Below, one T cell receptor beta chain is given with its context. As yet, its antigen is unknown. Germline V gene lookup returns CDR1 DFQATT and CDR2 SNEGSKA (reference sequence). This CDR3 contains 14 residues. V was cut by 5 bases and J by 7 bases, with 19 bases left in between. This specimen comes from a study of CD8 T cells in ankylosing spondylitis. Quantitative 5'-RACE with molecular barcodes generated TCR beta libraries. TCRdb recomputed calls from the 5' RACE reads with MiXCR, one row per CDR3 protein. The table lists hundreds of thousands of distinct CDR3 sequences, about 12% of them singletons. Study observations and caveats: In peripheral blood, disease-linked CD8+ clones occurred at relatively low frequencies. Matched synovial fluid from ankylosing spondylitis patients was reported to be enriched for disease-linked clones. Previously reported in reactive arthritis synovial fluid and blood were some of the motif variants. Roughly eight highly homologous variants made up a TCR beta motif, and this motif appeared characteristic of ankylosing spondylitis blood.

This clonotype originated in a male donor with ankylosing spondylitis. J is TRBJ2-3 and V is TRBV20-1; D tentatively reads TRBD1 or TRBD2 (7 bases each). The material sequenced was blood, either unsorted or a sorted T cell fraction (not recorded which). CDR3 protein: CSAARGTAGNTQYF. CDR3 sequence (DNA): TGCAGTGCTGCCCGAGGGACAGCGGGGAATACGCAGTATTTT.